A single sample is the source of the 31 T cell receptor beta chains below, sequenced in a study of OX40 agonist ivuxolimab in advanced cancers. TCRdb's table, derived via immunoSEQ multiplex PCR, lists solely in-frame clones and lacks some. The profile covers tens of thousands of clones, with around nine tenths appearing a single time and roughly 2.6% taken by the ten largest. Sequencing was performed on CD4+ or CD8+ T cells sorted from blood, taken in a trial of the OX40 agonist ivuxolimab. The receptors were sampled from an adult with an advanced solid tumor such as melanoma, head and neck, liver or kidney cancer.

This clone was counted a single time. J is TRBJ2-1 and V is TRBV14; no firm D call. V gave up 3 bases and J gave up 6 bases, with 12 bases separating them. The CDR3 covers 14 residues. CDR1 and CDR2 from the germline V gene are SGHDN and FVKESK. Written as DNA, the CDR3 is TGTGCCAGCAGCCAGAGTTGGCAGCGCAATGAGCAGTTCTTC. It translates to CASSQSWQRNEQFF.

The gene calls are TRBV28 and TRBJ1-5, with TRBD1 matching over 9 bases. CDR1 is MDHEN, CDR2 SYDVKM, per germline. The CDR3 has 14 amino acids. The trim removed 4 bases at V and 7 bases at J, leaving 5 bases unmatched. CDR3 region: CASSWGQGRQPQHF. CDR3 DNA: TGTGCCAGCAGTTGGGGACAGGGCCGGCAGCCCCAGCATTTT.

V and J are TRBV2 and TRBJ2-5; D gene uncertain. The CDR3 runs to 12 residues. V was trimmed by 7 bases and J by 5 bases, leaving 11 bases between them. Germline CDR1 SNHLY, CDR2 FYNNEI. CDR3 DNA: TGTGCCAGCATTTTCCTTATGGAGACCCAGTACTTC. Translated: CASIFLMETQYF.

The CDR3 protein is CASRLIAGGAHEQYF. The CDR3 DNA reads as TGTGCAAGTCGCTTGATAGCGGGAGGGGCCCACGAGCAGTACTTC. The chain combines TRBV12-2 with TRBJ2-7; TRBD2 is taken as the D call from the table, unchecked against the DNA. TRBV12-2 is shown as a pseudogene. The CDR3 extends over 15 amino acids.

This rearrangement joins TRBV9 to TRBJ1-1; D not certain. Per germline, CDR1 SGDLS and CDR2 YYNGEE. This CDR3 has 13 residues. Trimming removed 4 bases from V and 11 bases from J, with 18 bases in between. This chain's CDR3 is CASSTTISGAAFF. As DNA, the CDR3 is TGTGCCAGCAGCACAACTATCTCTGGCGCGGCTTTCTTT.

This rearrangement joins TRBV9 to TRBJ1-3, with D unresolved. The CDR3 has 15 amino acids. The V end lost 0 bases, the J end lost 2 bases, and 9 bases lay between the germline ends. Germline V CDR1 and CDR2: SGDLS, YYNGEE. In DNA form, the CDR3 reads TGTGCCAGCAGCGTAGCACGGGCCCCTGGAAACACCATATATTTT. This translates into CASSVARAPGNTIYF.

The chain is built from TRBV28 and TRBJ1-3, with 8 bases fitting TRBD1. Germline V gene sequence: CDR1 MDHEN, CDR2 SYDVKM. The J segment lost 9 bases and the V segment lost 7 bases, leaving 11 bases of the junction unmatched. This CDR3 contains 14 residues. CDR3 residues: CASNFTQGAITIYF. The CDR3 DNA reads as TGTGCCAGCAATTTCACTCAGGGGGCTATCACCATATATTTT.

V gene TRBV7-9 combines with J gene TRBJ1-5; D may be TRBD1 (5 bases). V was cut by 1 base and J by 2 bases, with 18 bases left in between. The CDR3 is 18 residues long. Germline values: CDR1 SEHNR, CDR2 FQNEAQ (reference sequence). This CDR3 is CASSLGEVGTVGNQPQHF. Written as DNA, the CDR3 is TGTGCCAGCAGCTTAGGCGAAGTAGGGACTGTAGGCAATCAGCCCCAGCATTTT.

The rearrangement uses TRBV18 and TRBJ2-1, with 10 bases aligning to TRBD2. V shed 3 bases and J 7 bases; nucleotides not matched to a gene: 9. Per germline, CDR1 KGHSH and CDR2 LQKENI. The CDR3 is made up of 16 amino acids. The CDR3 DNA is TGTGCCAGCTCACCCCGACTAGCGGGTCGAAGTAATGAGCAGTTCTTC. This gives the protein CASSPRLAGRSNEQFF. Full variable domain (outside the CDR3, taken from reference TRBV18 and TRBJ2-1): NAGVMQNPRHLVRRRGQEARLRCSPMKGHSHVYWYRQLPEEGLKFMVYLQKENIIDESGMPKERFSAEFPKEGPSILRIQQVVRGDSAAYFCASSPRLAGRSNEQFFGPGTRLTVL.

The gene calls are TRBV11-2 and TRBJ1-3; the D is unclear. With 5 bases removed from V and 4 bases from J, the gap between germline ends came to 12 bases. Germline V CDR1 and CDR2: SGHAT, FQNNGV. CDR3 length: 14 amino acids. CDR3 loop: CASSLGRTGNTIYF. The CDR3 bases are TGTGCCAGCAGCCTCGGCAGGACGGGAAACACCATATATTTT. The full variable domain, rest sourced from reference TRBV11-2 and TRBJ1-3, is EAGVAQSPRYKIIEKRQSVAFWCNPISGHATLYWYQQILGQGPKLLIQFQNNGVVDDSQLPKDRFSAERLKGVDSTLKIQPAKLEDSAVYLCASSLGRTGNTIYFGEGSWLTVV.

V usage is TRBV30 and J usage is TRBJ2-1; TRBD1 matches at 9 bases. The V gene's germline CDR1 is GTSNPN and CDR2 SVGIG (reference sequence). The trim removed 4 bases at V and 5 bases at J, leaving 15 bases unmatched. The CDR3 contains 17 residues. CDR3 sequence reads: CAWTFTNPGTGNNEQFF. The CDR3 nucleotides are TGTGCCTGGACCTTCACTAACCCCGGGACAGGGAACAATGAGCAGTTCTTC.

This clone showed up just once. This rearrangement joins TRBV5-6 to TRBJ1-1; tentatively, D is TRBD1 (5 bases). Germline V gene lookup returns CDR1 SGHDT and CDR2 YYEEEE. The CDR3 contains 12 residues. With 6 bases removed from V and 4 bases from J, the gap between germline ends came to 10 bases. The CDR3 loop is CASTGGSTEAFF. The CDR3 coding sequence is TGTGCCAGCACGGGGGGGAGCACTGAAGCTTTCTTT.

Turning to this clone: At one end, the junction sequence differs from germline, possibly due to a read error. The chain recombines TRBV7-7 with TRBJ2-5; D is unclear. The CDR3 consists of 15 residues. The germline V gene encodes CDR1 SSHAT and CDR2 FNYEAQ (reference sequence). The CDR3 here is CASSPGSAGRETQYF. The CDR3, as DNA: TGTGCTAGCAGCCCCGGGTCGGCTGGGCGGGAGACCCAGTACTTC.

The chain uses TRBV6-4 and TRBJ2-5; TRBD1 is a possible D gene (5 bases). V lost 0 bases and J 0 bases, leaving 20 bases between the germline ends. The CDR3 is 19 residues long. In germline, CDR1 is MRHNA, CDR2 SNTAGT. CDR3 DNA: TGTGCCAGCAGTGACTCGGGGCAGGTAAGAGACCTCTACCAAGAGACCCAGTACTTC. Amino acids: CASSDSGQVRDLYQETQYF.

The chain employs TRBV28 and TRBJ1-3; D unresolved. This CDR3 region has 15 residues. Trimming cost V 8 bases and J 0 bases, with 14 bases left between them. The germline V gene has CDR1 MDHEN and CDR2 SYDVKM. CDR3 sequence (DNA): TGTGCCAGCCAAATTGCGGAGATCTCTGGAAACACCATATATTTT. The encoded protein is CASQIAEISGNTIYF.

In DNA, the CDR3 is TGTGCCAGCAGCAGGGCGGGTTCTAGAGGGGAACAAGAGACCCAGTACTTC. It translates to CASSRAGSRGEQETQYF. V usage is TRBV2 and J usage is TRBJ2-5, with D perhaps matching TRBD1 or TRBD2 (5 bases each). V lost 6 bases to trimming and J lost 2 bases, with 22 bases between them. Germline values: CDR1 SNHLY, CDR2 FYNNEI. The CDR3 spans 17 residues.

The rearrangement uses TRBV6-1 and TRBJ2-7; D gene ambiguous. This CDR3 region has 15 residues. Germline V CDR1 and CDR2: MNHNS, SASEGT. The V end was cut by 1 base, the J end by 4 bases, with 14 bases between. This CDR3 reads CASSEDPHTVYEQYF. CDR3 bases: TGTGCCAGCAGTGAAGATCCACATACTGTTTACGAGCAGTACTTC.

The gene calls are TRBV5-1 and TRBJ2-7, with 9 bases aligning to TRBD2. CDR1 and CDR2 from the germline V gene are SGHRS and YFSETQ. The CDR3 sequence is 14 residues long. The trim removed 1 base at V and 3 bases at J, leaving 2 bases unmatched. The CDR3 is CASSLRLADYEQYF. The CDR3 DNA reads TGCGCCAGCAGCTTGCGACTAGCGGACTACGAGCAGTACTTC. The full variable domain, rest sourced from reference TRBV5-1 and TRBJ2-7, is KAGVTQTPRYLIKTRGQQVTLSCSPISGHRSVSWYQQTPGQGLQFLFEYFSETQRNKGNFPGRFSGRQFSNSRSEMNVSTLELGDSALYLCASSLRLADYEQYFGPGTRLTVT.

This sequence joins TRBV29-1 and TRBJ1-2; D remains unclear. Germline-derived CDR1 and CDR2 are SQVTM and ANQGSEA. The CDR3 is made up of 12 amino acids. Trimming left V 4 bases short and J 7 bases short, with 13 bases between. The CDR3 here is CSVVEGNTGYTF. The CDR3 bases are TGCAGCGTTGTAGAGGGTAATACTGGCTACACCTTC.

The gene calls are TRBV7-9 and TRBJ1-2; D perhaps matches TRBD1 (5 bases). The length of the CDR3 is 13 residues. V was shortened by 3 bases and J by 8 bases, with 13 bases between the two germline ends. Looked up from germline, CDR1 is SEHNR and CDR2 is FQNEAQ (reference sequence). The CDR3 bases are TGTGCCAGCAGCTTGGGGACTCTCGTGGGCTACACCTTC. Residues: CASSLGTLVGYTF.

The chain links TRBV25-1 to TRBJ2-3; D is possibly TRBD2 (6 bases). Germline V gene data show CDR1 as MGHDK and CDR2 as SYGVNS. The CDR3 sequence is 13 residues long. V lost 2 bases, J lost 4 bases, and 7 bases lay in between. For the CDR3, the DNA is TGTGCCAGCAGTGAAACTAGCCCAGATACGCAGTATTTT. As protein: CASSETSPDTQYF.

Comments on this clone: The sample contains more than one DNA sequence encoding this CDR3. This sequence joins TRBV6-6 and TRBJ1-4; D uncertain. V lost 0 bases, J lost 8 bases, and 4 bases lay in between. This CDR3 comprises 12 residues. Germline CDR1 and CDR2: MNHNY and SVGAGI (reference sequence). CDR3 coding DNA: TGTGCCAGCAGTTACTCGGGGGAAAAACTGTTTTTT. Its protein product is CASSYSGEKLFF.

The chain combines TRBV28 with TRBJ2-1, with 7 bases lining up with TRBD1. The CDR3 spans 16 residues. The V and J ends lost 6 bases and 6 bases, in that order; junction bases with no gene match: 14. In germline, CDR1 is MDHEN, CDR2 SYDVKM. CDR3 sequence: CASSLYLTGASNEQFF. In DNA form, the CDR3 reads TGTGCCAGCAGCCTTTATCTTACAGGGGCGAGCAATGAGCAGTTCTTC.

CDR3: CASSPDGYTDTQYF. CDR3 DNA: TGTGCCAGCAGCCCGGACGGGTACACAGATACGCAGTATTTT. The J gene is TRBJ2-3, the V gene TRBV2; D gene uncertain. This CDR3 spans 14 amino acids. Germline CDR1 is SNHLY and CDR2 is FYNNEI. Trimming left V 6 bases short and J 2 bases short, with 12 bases between.

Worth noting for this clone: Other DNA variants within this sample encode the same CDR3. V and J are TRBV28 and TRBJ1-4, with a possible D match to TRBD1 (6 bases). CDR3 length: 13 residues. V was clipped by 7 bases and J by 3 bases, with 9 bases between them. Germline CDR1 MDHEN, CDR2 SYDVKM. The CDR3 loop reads CASIGGANEKLFF. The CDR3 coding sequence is TGTGCCAGCATAGGGGGGGCTAATGAAAAACTGTTTTTT.

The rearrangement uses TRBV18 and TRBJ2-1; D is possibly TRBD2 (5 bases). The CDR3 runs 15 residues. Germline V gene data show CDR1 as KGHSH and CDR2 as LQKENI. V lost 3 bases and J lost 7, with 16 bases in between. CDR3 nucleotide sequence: TGTGCCAGCTCACCCCGCGGGCAGTGGCCTAATGAGCAGTTCTTC. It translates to CASSPRGQWPNEQFF. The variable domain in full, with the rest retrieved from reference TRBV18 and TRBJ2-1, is NAGVMQNPRHLVRRRGQEARLRCSPMKGHSHVYWYRQLPEEGLKFMVYLQKENIIDESGMPKERFSAEFPKEGPSILRIQQVVRGDSAAYFCASSPRGQWPNEQFFGPGTRLTVL.

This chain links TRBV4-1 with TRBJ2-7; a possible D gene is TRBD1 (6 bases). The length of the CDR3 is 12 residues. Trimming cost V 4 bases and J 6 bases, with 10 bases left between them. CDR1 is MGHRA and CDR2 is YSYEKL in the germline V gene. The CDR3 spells CASSLDRGEQYF. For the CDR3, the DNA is TGCGCCAGCAGCCTGGACAGAGGCGAGCAGTACTTC.

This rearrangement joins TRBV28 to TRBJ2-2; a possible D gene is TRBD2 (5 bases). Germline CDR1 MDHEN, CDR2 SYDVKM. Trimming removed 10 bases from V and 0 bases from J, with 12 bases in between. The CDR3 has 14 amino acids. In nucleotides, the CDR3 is TGTGCCAAATCGACTATACCGAACACCGGGGAGCTGTTTTTT. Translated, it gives CAKSTIPNTGELFF. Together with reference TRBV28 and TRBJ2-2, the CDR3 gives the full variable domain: DVKVTQSSRYLVKRTGEKVFLECVQDMDHENMFWYRQDPGLGLRLIYFSYDVKMKEKGDIPEGYSVSREKKERFSLILESASTNQTSMYLCAKSTIPNTGELFFGEGSRLTVL.

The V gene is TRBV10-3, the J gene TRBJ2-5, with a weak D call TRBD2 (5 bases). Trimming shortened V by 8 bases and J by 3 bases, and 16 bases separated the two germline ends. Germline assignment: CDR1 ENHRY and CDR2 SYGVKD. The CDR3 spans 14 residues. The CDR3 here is CAIAAPGREETQYF. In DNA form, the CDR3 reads TGTGCCATCGCCGCTCCGGGAAGAGAAGAGACCCAGTACTTC.

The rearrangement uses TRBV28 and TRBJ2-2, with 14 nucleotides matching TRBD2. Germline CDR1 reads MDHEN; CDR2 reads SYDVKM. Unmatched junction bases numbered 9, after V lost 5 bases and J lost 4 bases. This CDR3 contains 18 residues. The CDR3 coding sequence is TGTGCCAGCAGTACGACTAGCGGGAGGGCCTTTGGCACCGGGGAGCTGTTTTTT. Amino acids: CASSTTSGRAFGTGELFF.

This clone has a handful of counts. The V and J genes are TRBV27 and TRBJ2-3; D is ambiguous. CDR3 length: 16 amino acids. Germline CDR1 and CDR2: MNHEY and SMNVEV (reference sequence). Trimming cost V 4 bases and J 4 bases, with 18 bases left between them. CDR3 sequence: CASSYPQYPIADTQYF. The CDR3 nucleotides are TGTGCCAGCAGTTACCCACAGTACCCGATAGCAGATACGCAGTATTTT.